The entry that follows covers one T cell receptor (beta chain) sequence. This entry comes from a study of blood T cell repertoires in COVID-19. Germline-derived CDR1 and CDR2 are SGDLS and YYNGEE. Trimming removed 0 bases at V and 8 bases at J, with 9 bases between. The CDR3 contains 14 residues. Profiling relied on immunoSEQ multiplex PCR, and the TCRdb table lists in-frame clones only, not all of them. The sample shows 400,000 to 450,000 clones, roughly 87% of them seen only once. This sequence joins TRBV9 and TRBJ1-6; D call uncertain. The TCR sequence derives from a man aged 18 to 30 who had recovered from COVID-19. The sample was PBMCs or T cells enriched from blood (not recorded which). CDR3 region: CASSVGREDSPLHF. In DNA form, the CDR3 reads TGTGCCAGCAGCGTAGGGAGGGAAGATTCACCCCTCCACTTT. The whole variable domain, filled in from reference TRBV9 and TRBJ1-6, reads DSGVTQTPKHLITATGQRVTLRCSPRSGDLSVYWYQQSLDQGLQFLIQYYNGEERAKGNILERFSAQQFPDLHSELNLSSLELGDSALYFCASSVGREDSPLHFGNGTRLTVT.